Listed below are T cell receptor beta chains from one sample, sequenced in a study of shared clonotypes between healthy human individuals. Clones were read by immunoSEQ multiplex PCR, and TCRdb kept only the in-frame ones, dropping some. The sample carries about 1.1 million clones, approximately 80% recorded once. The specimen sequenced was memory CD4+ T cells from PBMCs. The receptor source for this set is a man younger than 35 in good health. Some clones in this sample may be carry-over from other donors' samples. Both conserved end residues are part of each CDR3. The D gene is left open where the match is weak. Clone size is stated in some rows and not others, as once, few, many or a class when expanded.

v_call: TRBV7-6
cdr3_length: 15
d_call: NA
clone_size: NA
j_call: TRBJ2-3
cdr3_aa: CASSFTGSGVDTQYF
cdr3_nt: TGTGCCAGCAGCTTTACCGGGAGTGGAGTAGATACGCAGTATTTT

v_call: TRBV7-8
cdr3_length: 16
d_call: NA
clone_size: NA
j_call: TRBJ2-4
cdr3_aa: CASSLVRRVGGNIQYF
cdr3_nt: TGTGCCAGCAGCTTAGTTCGAAGGGTCGGAGGAAACATTCAGTACTTC

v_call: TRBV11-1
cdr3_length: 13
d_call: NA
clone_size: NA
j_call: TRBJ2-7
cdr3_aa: CASSRDRPYEQYF
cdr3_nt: TGTGCCAGCAGCCGGGACCGACCCTACGAGCAGTACTTC

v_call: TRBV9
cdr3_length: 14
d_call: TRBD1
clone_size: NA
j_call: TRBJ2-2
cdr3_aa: CASSDRGNPGELFF
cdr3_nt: TGTGCCAGCTCGGACAGGGGAAATCCCGGGGAGCTGTTTTTT

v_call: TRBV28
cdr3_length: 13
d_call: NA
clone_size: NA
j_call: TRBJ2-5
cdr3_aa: CATTTPDRETQYF
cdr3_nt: TGTGCCACCACCACACCTGACAGAGAGACCCAGTACTTC

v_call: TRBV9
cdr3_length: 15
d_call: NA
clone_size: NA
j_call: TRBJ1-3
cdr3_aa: CASSKAVLSGNTIYF
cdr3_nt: TGTGCCAGCAGCAAAGCAGTACTTTCTGGAAACACCATATATTTT

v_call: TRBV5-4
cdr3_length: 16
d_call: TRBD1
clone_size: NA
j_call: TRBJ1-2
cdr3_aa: CASSLTTGESSYGYTF
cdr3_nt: TGTGCCAGCAGCTTGACAACAGGGGAAAGTAGCTATGGCTACACCTTC

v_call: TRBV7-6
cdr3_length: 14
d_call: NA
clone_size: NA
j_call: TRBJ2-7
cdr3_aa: CASSLERGSYEQYF
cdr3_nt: TGTGCCAGCAGCTTAGAGCGAGGATCCTACGAGCAGTACTTC

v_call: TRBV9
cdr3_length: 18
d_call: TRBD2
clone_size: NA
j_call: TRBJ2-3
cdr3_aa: CASSVARTSGSFADTQYF
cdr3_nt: TGTGCCAGCAGCGTTGCAAGGACTAGCGGGAGTTTCGCAGATACGCAGTATTTT

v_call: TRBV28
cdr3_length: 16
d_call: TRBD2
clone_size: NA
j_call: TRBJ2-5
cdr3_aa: CASSAGLAGERETQYF
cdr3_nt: TGTGCCAGCAGCGCCGGACTAGCGGGAGAGCGGGAGACCCAGTACTTC

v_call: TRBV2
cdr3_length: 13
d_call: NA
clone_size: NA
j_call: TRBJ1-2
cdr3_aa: CASSPGRGYGYTF
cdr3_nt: TGTGCCAGCAGCCCAGGGCGCGGCTATGGCTACACCTTC

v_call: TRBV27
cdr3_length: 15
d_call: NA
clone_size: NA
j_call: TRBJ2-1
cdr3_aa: CASCQNWGTYNEQFF
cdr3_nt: TGTGCCAGCTGTCAAAATTGGGGCACTTACAATGAGCAGTTCTTC

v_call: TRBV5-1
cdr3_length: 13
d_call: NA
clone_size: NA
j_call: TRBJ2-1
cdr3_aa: CASSPGPNNEQFF
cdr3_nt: TGCGCCAGCAGCCCTGGACCCAACAATGAGCAGTTCTTC

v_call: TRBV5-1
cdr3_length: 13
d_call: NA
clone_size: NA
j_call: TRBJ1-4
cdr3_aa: CASSRGQNEKLFF
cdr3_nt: TGCGCCAGCAGCCGGGGCCAAAATGAAAAACTGTTTTTT

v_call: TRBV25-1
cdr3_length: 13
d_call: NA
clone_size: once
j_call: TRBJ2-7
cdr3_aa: CASSESDIYEQYF
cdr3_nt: TGTGCCAGCAGTGAATCGGACATCTACGAGCAGTACTTC

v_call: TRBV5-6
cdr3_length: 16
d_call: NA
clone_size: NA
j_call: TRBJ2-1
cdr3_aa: CASSLVKLATSNEQFF
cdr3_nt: TGTGCCAGCAGCTTGGTTAAACTGGCGACTTCAAATGAGCAGTTCTTC

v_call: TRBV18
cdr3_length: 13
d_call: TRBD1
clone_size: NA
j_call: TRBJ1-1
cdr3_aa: CASSPTGGTEAFF
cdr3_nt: TGTGCCAGCTCACCCACAGGGGGCACTGAAGCTTTCTTT

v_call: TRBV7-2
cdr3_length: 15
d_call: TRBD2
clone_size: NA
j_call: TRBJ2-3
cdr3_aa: CASSPGLAGGVTQYF
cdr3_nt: TGTGCCAGCAGCCCGGGACTAGCGGGAGGTGTTACGCAGTATTTT

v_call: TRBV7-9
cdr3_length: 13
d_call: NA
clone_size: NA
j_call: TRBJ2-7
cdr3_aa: CASSLSSTGEQYF
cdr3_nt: TGTGCCAGCAGCTTATCGAGTACTGGCGAGCAGTACTTC

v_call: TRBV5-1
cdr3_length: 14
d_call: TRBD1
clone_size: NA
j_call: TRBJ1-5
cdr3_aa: CASSPGTDNQPQHF
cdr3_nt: TGCGCCAGCAGCCCCGGGACAGACAATCAGCCCCAGCATTTT

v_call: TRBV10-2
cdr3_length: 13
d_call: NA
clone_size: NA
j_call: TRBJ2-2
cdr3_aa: CASSDIPTGELFF
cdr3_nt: TGCGCCAGCAGTGATATCCCTACCGGGGAGCTGTTTTTT

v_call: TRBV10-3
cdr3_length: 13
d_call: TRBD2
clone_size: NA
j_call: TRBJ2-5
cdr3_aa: CAIKAGGQETQYF
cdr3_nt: TGTGCCATCAAGGCGGGAGGCCAAGAGACCCAGTACTTC

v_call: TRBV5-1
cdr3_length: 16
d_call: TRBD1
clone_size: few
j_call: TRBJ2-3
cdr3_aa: CASSLGLQGSTDTQYF
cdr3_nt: TGCGCCAGCAGCTTGGGCCTACAGGGGAGCACAGATACGCAGTATTTT

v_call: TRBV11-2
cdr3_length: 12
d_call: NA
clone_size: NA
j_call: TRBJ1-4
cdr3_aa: CASSSPDEKLFF
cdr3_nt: TGTGCCAGCAGCTCCCCCGATGAAAAACTGTTTTTT

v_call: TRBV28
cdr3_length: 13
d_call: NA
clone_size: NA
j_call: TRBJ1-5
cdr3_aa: CASSLNGNQPQHF
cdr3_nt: TGTGCCAGCAGTTTAAACGGCAATCAGCCCCAGCATTTT

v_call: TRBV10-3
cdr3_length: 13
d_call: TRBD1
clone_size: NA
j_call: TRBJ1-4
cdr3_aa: CAIRKQGNEKLFF
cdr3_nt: TGTGCCATCAGGAAACAGGGGAATGAAAAACTGTTTTTT

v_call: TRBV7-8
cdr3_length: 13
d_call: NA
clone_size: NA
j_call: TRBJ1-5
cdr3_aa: CASSGSRQGPQHF
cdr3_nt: TGTGCCAGCAGCGGAAGTCGGCAGGGGCCCCAGCATTTT

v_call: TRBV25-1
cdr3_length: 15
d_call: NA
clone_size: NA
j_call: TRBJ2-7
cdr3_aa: CASSDPLLGTYEQYF
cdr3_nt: TGTGCCAGCAGTGACCCATTACTAGGTACCTACGAGCAGTACTTC

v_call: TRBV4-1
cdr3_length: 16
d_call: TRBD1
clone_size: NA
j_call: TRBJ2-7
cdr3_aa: CASSQAPDRGSYEQYF
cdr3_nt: TGCGCCAGCAGCCAAGCTCCAGACAGGGGATCCTACGAGCAGTACTTC

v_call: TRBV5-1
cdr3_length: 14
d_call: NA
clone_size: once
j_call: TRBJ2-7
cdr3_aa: CASSPRTGEREQYF
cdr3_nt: TGCGCCAGCAGCCCCAGGACCGGGGAGAGGGAGCAGTACTTC

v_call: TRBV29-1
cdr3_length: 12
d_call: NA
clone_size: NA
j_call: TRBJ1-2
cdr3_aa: CSVDSGARGYTF
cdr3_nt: TGCAGCGTTGATTCTGGGGCGCGTGGCTACACCTTC

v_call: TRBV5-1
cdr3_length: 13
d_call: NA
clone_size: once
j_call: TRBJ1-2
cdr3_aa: CASSLDRYYGYTF
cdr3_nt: TGCGCCAGCAGCTTGGATAGATACTATGGCTACACCTTC

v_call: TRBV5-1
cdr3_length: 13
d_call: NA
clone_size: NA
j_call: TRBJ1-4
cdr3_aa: CASSLGAGEKLFF
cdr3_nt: TGCGCCAGCAGCTTGGGAGCAGGTGAAAAACTGTTTTTT

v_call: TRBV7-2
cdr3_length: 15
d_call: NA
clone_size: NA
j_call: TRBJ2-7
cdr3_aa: CASSYPSPTRNEQYF
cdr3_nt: TGTGCCAGCAGCTACCCTAGCCCAACAAGGAACGAGCAGTACTTC

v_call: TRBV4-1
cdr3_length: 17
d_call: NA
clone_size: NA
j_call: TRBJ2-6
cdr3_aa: CASSLRDTTTGANVLTF
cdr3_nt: TGCGCCAGCAGCCTGCGGGACACTACCACTGGGGCCAACGTCCTGACTTTC

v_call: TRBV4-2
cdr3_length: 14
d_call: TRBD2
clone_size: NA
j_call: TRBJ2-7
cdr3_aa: CASSSRGLAGEQYF
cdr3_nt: TGTGCCAGCAGCTCCCGAGGACTAGCGGGCGAGCAGTACTTC

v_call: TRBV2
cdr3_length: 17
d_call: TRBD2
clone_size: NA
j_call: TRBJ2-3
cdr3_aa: CASRGGTSGRVTDTQYF
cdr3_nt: TGTGCCAGCAGAGGGGGGACTAGCGGGAGGGTTACAGATACGCAGTATTTT

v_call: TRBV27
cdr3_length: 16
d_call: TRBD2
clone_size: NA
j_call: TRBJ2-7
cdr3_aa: CASSLLSTSGGYEQYF
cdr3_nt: TGTGCCAGCAGTTTACTCTCAACTAGCGGCGGCTACGAGCAGTACTTC

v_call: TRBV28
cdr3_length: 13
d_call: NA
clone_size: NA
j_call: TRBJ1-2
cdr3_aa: CASSFSDSRGYTF
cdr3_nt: TGTGCCAGCAGTTTTAGTGACAGTAGGGGCTACACCTTC

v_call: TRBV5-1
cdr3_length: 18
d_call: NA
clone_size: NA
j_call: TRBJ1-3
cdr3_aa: CASSSGGQGTKEGNTIYF
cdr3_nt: TGCGCCAGCAGCTCGGGCGGGCAGGGAACGAAGGAGGGAAACACCATATATTTT

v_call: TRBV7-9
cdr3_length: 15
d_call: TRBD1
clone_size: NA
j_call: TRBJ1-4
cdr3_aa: CASSLQGAGNEKLFF
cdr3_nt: TGTGCCAGCAGCTTGCAGGGGGCTGGTAATGAAAAACTGTTTTTT

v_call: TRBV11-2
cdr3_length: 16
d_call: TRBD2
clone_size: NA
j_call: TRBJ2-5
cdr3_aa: CASSPTVTSGTETQYF
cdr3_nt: TGTGCCAGCAGCCCCACGGTGACTAGCGGCACGGAGACCCAGTACTTC

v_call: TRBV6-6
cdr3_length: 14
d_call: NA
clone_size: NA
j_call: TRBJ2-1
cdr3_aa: CASSYLSGNNEQFF
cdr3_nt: TGTGCCAGCAGTTACCTATCAGGGAACAATGAGCAGTTCTTC

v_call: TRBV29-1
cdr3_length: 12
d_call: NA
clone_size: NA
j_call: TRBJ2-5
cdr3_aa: CSVAQAQETQYF
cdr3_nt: TGCAGCGTTGCGCAGGCCCAAGAGACCCAGTACTTC

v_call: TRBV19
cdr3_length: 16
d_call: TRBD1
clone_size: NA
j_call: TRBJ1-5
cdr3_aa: CASRDRGSYSNQPQHF
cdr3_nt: TGTGCCAGTAGGGACAGGGGGTCTTATAGCAATCAGCCCCAGCATTTT

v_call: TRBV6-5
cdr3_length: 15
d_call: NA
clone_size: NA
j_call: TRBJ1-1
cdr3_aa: CASSYSGSLGTEAFF
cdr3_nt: TGTGCCAGCAGTTACTCGGGATCCCTGGGGACTGAAGCTTTCTTT

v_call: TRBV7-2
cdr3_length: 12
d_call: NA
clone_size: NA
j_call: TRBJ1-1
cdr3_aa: CASSLLGGVAFF
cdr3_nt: TGTGCCAGCAGCTTGTTAGGGGGTGTAGCTTTCTTT

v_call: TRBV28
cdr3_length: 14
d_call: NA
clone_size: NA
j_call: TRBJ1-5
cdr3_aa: CASSLLGVNQPQHF
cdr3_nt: TGTGCCAGCAGTTTATTGGGGGTGAATCAGCCCCAGCATTTT